This is a list of T cell receptor beta chains from one sample in a study of cytomegalovirus exposure and HLA in healthy donors. Sequencing was performed with immunoSEQ multiplex PCR; in TCRdb, only in-frame clones are kept and a portion is missing. Altogether about 160,000 clones are present, around nine tenths being singletons, with the ten largest covering more than 2%. The sample taken for sequencing was PBMCs. The receptors come from a woman under 30 in good health and CMV-seronegative. CDR3s include the opening cysteine and the closing phenylalanine or tryptophan. Each record gives: J gene, V gene, D gene, clone size, CDR3 protein, CDR3 DNA. A D gene is named only where the DNA matches it firmly. Size tells how often a clone was seen (once, few, many) or the class of an expanded clone, and some rows leave it out.

J gene: TRBJ2-3; V gene: TRBV5-1; D gene: TRBD2; clone size: -; CDR3 protein: CASSLASGGPLSTDTQYF; CDR3 DNA: TGCGCCAGCAGCTTGGCTAGCGGGGGGCCCTTGAGCACAGATACGCAGTATTTT
J gene: TRBJ2-2; V gene: TRBV5-1; D gene: -; clone size: -; CDR3 protein: CASSLATGMGTGELFF; CDR3 DNA: TGCGCCAGCAGCTTGGCCACAGGGATGGGCACCGGGGAGCTGTTTTTT
J gene: TRBJ1-1; V gene: TRBV27; D gene: -; clone size: -; CDR3 protein: CASRLGRNTEAFF; CDR3 DNA: TGTGCCAGCAGACTAGGGCGGAACACTGAAGCTTTCTTT
J gene: TRBJ2-2; V gene: TRBV7-6; D gene: TRBD1; clone size: -; CDR3 protein: CASSSLNRGTGELFF; CDR3 DNA: TGTGCCAGCAGCTCCCTGAACAGGGGGACCGGGGAGCTGTTTTTT
J gene: TRBJ2-7; V gene: TRBV5-1; D gene: -; clone size: -; CDR3 protein: CASSLAPGDEQYF; CDR3 DNA: TGCGCCAGCAGCTTGGCCCCGGGAGACGAGCAGTACTTC
J gene: TRBJ1-1; V gene: TRBV19; D gene: -; clone size: -; CDR3 protein: CATSIGQGRANTEAFF; CDR3 DNA: TGTGCCACCTCCATCGGGCAGGGGCGTGCAAACACTGAAGCTTTCTTT
J gene: TRBJ2-7; V gene: TRBV2; D gene: TRBD1; clone size: once; CDR3 protein: CASIVTGADPSFYEQYF; CDR3 DNA: TGTGCCAGCATTGTAACAGGGGCGGACCCATCCTTCTACGAGCAGTACTTC
J gene: TRBJ2-4; V gene: TRBV2; D gene: TRBD1; clone size: -; CDR3 protein: CASRDRGLQNIQYF; CDR3 DNA: TGTGCCAGCAGGGACAGGGGGCTCCAAAACATTCAGTACTTC
J gene: TRBJ1-1; V gene: TRBV5-1; D gene: -; clone size: -; CDR3 protein: CASSFLTGEAFF; CDR3 DNA: TGCGCCAGCAGCTTTCTAACAGGCGAAGCTTTCTTT
J gene: TRBJ1-1; V gene: TRBV5-6; D gene: -; clone size: -; CDR3 protein: CASSRGNTEAFF; CDR3 DNA: TGTGCCAGCAGCCGAGGGAACACTGAAGCTTTCTTT
J gene: TRBJ2-1; V gene: TRBV7-3; D gene: -; clone size: -; CDR3 protein: CASRFPAQGGHSSYNEQFF; CDR3 DNA: TGTGCCAGCAGGTTTCCCGCTCAGGGGGGCCACTCTTCCTACAATGAGCAGTTCTTC
J gene: TRBJ1-6; V gene: TRBV14; D gene: -; clone size: -; CDR3 protein: CASSQVGESPLHF; CDR3 DNA: TGTGCCAGCAGCCAAGTAGGAGAATCACCCCTCCACTTT
J gene: TRBJ2-7; V gene: TRBV7-2; D gene: -; clone size: once; CDR3 protein: CASSLWGLHYEQYF; CDR3 DNA: TGTGCCAGCAGCTTATGGGGGCTCCACTACGAGCAGTACTTC
J gene: TRBJ1-2; V gene: TRBV5-6; D gene: TRBD1; clone size: -; CDR3 protein: CASSLRSGGAGGYTF; CDR3 DNA: TGTGCCAGCAGCCTGAGGTCAGGGGGCGCGGGTGGCTACACCTTC
J gene: TRBJ1-5; V gene: TRBV5-1; D gene: TRBD1; clone size: -; CDR3 protein: CASSPGTGNQPQHF; CDR3 DNA: TGCGCCAGCAGCCCCGGGACAGGCAATCAGCCCCAGCATTTT
J gene: TRBJ2-1; V gene: TRBV19; D gene: TRBD1; clone size: -; CDR3 protein: CASSIRGNGPRNEQFF; CDR3 DNA: TGTGCCAGTAGTATCAGGGGGAACGGGCCGAGGAATGAGCAGTTCTTC
J gene: TRBJ1-1; V gene: TRBV7-9; D gene: -; clone size: -; CDR3 protein: CASSLVSFGNTEAFF; CDR3 DNA: TGTGCCAGCAGCTTAGTTAGCTTCGGGAACACTGAAGCTTTCTTT
J gene: TRBJ2-1; V gene: TRBV7-9; D gene: -; clone size: many; CDR3 protein: CASSLDLGAYNEQFF; CDR3 DNA: TGTGCCAGCAGCTTAGACCTCGGAGCCTACAATGAGCAGTTCTTC
J gene: TRBJ1-1; V gene: TRBV19; D gene: TRBD1; clone size: once; CDR3 protein: CASSTRQGAGKAFF; CDR3 DNA: TGTGCCAGTAGTACTAGACAGGGGGCCGGGAAGGCTTTCTTT
J gene: TRBJ2-7; V gene: TRBV5-4; D gene: -; clone size: once; CDR3 protein: CASSLRQGGEQYF; CDR3 DNA: TGTGCCAGCAGCTTGAGACAGGGAGGCGAGCAGTACTTC
J gene: TRBJ1-2; V gene: TRBV6-4; D gene: TRBD1; clone size: -; CDR3 protein: CASSVLAGGAYGYTF; CDR3 DNA: TGTGCCAGCAGTGTATTGGCAGGGGGTGCCTATGGCTACACCTTC
J gene: TRBJ1-1; V gene: TRBV5-6; D gene: TRBD1; clone size: -; CDR3 protein: CASSSRDREGYLGTEAFF; CDR3 DNA: TGTGCCAGCAGCTCCCGGGACAGGGAGGGTTACCTAGGCACTGAAGCTTTCTTT
J gene: TRBJ1-1; V gene: TRBV7-6; D gene: -; clone size: -; CDR3 protein: CASSFLSGLLNTEAFF; CDR3 DNA: TGTGCCAGCAGCTTTCTCTCCGGACTGTTAAACACTGAAGCTTTCTTT
J gene: TRBJ1-2; V gene: TRBV6-5; D gene: TRBD1; clone size: -; CDR3 protein: CASKEGARGYTF; CDR3 DNA: TGTGCCAGCAAGGAGGGGGCGCGTGGCTACACCTTC
J gene: TRBJ2-2; V gene: TRBV30; D gene: -; clone size: few; CDR3 protein: CAWSVGDTGELFF; CDR3 DNA: TGTGCCTGGAGTGTAGGGGACACCGGGGAGCTGTTTTTT
J gene: TRBJ2-6; V gene: TRBV19; D gene: -; clone size: -; CDR3 protein: CASSPGRSSGANVLTF; CDR3 DNA: TGTGCCAGTAGTCCGGGGAGAAGCTCTGGGGCCAACGTCCTGACTTTC
J gene: TRBJ1-4; V gene: TRBV19; D gene: TRBD1; clone size: -; CDR3 protein: CASSRTGDLNEKLFF; CDR3 DNA: TGTGCCAGTAGTCGGACAGGGGACCTTAATGAAAAACTGTTTTTT
J gene: TRBJ2-3; V gene: TRBV10-3; D gene: TRBD2; clone size: -; CDR3 protein: CAISASGSLTDTQYF; CDR3 DNA: TGTGCCATCAGTGCTAGCGGGAGCTTAACAGATACGCAGTATTTT
J gene: TRBJ1-2; V gene: TRBV6-5; D gene: -; clone size: -; CDR3 protein: CASSYSLTEGYTF; CDR3 DNA: TGTGCCAGCAGTTATAGTTTAACCGAGGGCTACACCTTC
J gene: TRBJ2-2; V gene: TRBV4-1; D gene: -; clone size: -; CDR3 protein: CASSWLPNTGELFF; CDR3 DNA: TGCGCCAGCAGTTGGCTCCCGAACACCGGGGAGCTGTTTTTT
J gene: TRBJ2-3; V gene: TRBV11-2; D gene: TRBD2; clone size: -; CDR3 protein: CASSLALTSGRDTQYF; CDR3 DNA: TGTGCCAGCAGCTTAGCCTTGACTAGCGGGAGGGATACGCAGTATTTT
J gene: TRBJ2-1; V gene: TRBV19; D gene: TRBD1; clone size: -; CDR3 protein: CASSIDRGRYNEQFF; CDR3 DNA: TGTGCCAGTAGTATAGACAGGGGGCGTTACAATGAGCAGTTCTTC